One sample yielded the 18 T cell receptor beta chains listed below, sequenced in a study of T cell responses to AZD1222 COVID-19 vaccine. The method was immunoSEQ multiplex PCR; TCRdb's version includes in-frame clones alone and lacks a portion of them. The sample carries some 130,000 clones, about 92% recorded once. The specimen comprised peripheral blood, sampled 28 days after the second AZD1222 dose. These receptors originate from an adult who received the AZD1222 COVID-19 vaccine.

The gene calls are TRBV6-5 and TRBJ1-4; unclear D gene. This CDR3 comprises 12 residues. V shed 4 bases and J shed 12 bases, with 12 bases lying between them. The germline V gene has CDR1 MNHEY and CDR2 SVGAGI. CDR3 sequence: CASSSSTEELFF. CDR3 sequence (DNA): TGTGCCAGCAGTTCCTCAACAGAAGAACTGTTTTTT.

This clone was observed a single time. The chain joins TRBV7-2 to TRBJ1-2; 8 bases are shared with TRBD1. V was clipped by 3 bases and J by 7 bases; unmatched bases: 10. The CDR3 totals 15 residues. The germline gives CDR1 SGHTA, CDR2 FQGNSA. The CDR3: CASSFFPGGDLGYTF. In DNA form, the CDR3 reads TGTGCCAGCAGCTTTTTCCCAGGGGGCGATCTTGGCTACACCTTC.

The CDR3, as DNA: TGCGCCAGCAGCTTGGGGGCCACCCAACGAGAGACCCAGTACTTC. This encodes CASSLGATQRETQYF. This chain links TRBV5-1 with TRBJ2-5; D gene uncertain. Germline V lookup: CDR1 SGHRS, CDR2 YFSETQ. Trimming took off 0 bases at V and 4 bases at J, with 13 bases between the two ends. The CDR3 sequence is 15 residues long.

The chain joins TRBV19 to TRBJ1-4; perhaps TRBD1 as D (5 bases). Germline V gene lookup returns CDR1 LNHDA and CDR2 SQIVND (reference sequence). Trimming stripped 7 bases from V and 7 bases from J, with 22 bases between. This CDR3 has 16 amino acids. The CDR3 coding sequence is TGTGCCAGTACCTCTGCCGGGGACTTCTCCGCTGAAAAACTGTTTTTT. Its protein product is CASTSAGDFSAEKLFF.

The V call is TRBV3-1 (or the pseudogene TRBV3-2), the J call TRBJ1-1, with 7 bases lining up with TRBD1. Per the germline V gene, CDR1 is LGHDT and CDR2 is YNNKEL (reference sequence). V trimming: 0 bases; J trimming: 4 bases; junction bases outside the gene matches: 5. The CDR3 sequence is 15 residues long. CDR3 sequence reads: CASSQDVRQGTEAFF. In DNA, the CDR3 is TGTGCCAGCAGCCAAGATGTGAGACAGGGCACTGAAGCTTTCTTT.

The CDR3 protein is CASSYSINTEAFF. The CDR3 bases are TGTGCCAGCAGTTACTCCATTAACACTGAAGCTTTCTTT. The chain couples TRBV6-2 or TRBV6-3 to TRBJ1-1; D unresolved. CDR1 and CDR2 (germline): MNHEY, SVGEGT. This CDR3 spans 13 amino acids. With 0 bases removed from V and 2 bases from J, the gap between germline ends came to 4 bases.

The chain recombines TRBV10-3 with TRBJ2-7; 7 nucleotides agree with TRBD2. V shed 4 bases and J 4 bases; nucleotides not matched to a gene: 10. The CDR3 is 15 residues long. The germline V gene has CDR1 ENHRY and CDR2 SYGVKD. CDR3 coding DNA: TGTGCCATCAGTGCAAGTGGGACTACCCGGTACGAGCAGTACTTC. The encoded protein is CAISASGTTRYEQYF.

The chain is built from TRBV12-3 or TRBV12-4 and TRBJ2-7; 8 nucleotides line up with TRBD1. V trimming: 7 bases; J trimming: 7 bases; junction bases outside the gene matches: 9. The CDR3 sequence is 13 residues long. CDR3 in amino acids: CASNQGTGGEQYF. In DNA form, the CDR3 reads TGTGCCAGCAACCAAGGGACAGGAGGGGAGCAGTACTTC.

The rearrangement uses TRBV28 and TRBJ1-2; 10 bases are shared with TRBD1. The CDR3 totals 15 residues. V lost 2 bases and J lost 1; bases outside the gene matches: 1. Germline CDR1 MDHEN, CDR2 SYDVKM. CDR3 coding DNA: TGTGCCAGCAGTTTAGGGACAGGGGTTAACTATGGCTACACCTTC. Its protein product is CASSLGTGVNYGYTF.

This chain connects TRBV11-2 to TRBJ2-7; possible D gene TRBD2, 5 bases. V gave up 6 bases and J gave up 9 bases, with 12 bases separating them. In germline, CDR1 is SGHAT, CDR2 FQNNGV. CDR3 length equals 11 residues. This CDR3 is CASSLDGVQYF. CDR3 DNA: TGTGCCAGCAGTCTAGACGGGGTGCAGTACTTC. The full variable domain, completed using reference TRBV11-2 and TRBJ2-7, is EAGVAQSPRYKIIEKRQSVAFWCNPISGHATLYWYQQILGQGPKLLIQFQNNGVVDDSQLPKDRFSAERLKGVDSTLKIQPAKLEDSAVYLCASSLDGVQYFGPGTRLTVT.

V and J are TRBV5-8 and TRBJ2-1, with 10 bases that match TRBD2. Per germline, CDR1 SGHTS and CDR2 YDEGEE. Trimming took 5 bases from V and 8 from J; bases not matched to a gene: 22. The CDR3 loop spans 19 amino acids. This CDR3 reads CASRTFSGRALTGFYEQFF. CDR3 sequence (DNA): TGTGCCAGCAGGACCTTCAGCGGGAGGGCCCTCACGGGCTTTTATGAGCAGTTCTTC.

CDR3 DNA: TGTGCCTGGAGTGTACTAGCGGGAGATGCAGATACGCAGTATTTT. Its translation: CAWSVLAGDADTQYF. This chain links TRBV30 with TRBJ2-3, with 11 bases fitting TRBD2. V shed 0 bases, J shed 4 bases, and the junction held 3 bases outside the gene matches. CDR1 and CDR2 (germline): GTSNPN, SVGIG (reference sequence). The CDR3 loop spans 15 amino acids.

This rearrangement joins TRBV15 to TRBJ1-4; D not certain. Germline CDR1 reads LNHNV; CDR2 reads YYDKDF (reference sequence). This CDR3 region has 15 residues. V was clipped by 0 bases and J by 0 bases, with 5 bases between them. The CDR3 nucleotides read TGTGCCACCAGCAGAGATAAAGCAACTAATGAAAAACTGTTTTTT. The encoded protein is CATSRDKATNEKLFF.

The rearrangement joins TRBV5-6 to TRBJ1-2, with TRBD1 matching over 7 bases. V shed 5 bases and J 4 bases; nucleotides not matched to a gene: 8. Germline V gene sequence: CDR1 SGHDT, CDR2 YYEEEE. This CDR3 is 14 amino acids long. CDR3 sequence reads: CASRLTGQGYGYTF. Here the CDR3 DNA reads TGTGCCAGCAGACTGACAGGGCAGGGCTATGGCTACACCTTC.

V and J are TRBV10-3 and TRBJ1-1; D is ambiguous. V dropped 0 bases and J dropped 1 base, with 3 bases sitting between them. This CDR3 spans 13 amino acids. Germline V CDR1 and CDR2: ENHRY, SYGVKD. The CDR3 here is CAISESPNTEAFF. The CDR3 nucleotides read TGTGCCATCAGTGAGTCGCCGAACACTGAAGCTTTCTTT.

V and J are TRBV6-5 and TRBJ1-2, with D unresolved. This CDR3 region has 15 residues. The V end was cut by 1 base, the J end by 4 bases, with 13 bases between. Germline CDR1 reads MNHEY; CDR2 reads SVGAGI. The CDR3 DNA follows: TGTGCCAGCAGTTACTTGGCCAGGAGTATCTATGGCTACACCTTC. Amino acids: CASSYLARSIYGYTF.

The rearrangement links TRBV19 to TRBJ2-6; D is uncertain. The germline V gene has CDR1 LNHDA and CDR2 SQIVND (reference sequence). There are 15 residues in the CDR3. V lost 8 bases and J 1 base, leaving 12 bases between the germline ends. For the CDR3, the DNA is TGTGCCAGTGAGATCCAAACTTCTGGGGCCAACGTCCTGACTTTC. Amino acid sequence: CASEIQTSGANVLTF.

The chain combines TRBV9 with TRBJ2-2; 11 bases line up with TRBD2. Looked up from germline, CDR1 is SGDLS and CDR2 is YYNGEE. The ends lost 0 bases at V and 6 bases at J; junction bases unmatched: 4. The CDR3 sequence is 16 residues long. The CDR3 reads CASSVGLLAGAGELFF. The CDR3 bases are TGTGCCAGCAGCGTAGGGTTACTAGCGGGAGCCGGGGAGCTGTTTTTT.